Following are 28 T cell receptor beta chains from one sample sequenced in a study of blood T cell repertoires in COVID-19. Libraries were prepared by immunoSEQ multiplex PCR; TCRdb keeps only in-frame clonotypes and omits some of them. The sample contains about 270,000 clones, over 75% of which appear only once. Sequences were obtained from PBMCs or T cells enriched from blood (not recorded which). These TCRs come from a man in his late teens or twenties who had recovered from COVID-19.

The sample holds one count of this clone. The rearrangement joins TRBV19 to TRBJ1-2; 8 nucleotides agree with TRBD1. Losses at the gene ends were 3 bases for V and 7 bases for J; bases not matched to a gene: 4. Germline CDR1 LNHDA, CDR2 SQIVND (reference sequence). The CDR3 is 13 amino acids. The CDR3 DNA is TGTGCCAGTAGTATTTTCACAGGGGGTGGCTACACCTTC. This translates into CASSIFTGGGYTF.

The chain carries TRBV27 and TRBJ2-1, with a weak D call TRBD2 (5 bases). This CDR3 contains 16 residues. V lost 5 bases, J lost 3 bases, and 17 bases lay in between. Looked up from germline, CDR1 is MNHEY and CDR2 is SMNVEV (reference sequence). The CDR3 sequence is CASSLGLQSGYNEQFF. The CDR3, as DNA: TGTGCCAGCAGTCTAGGACTTCAATCGGGCTACAATGAGCAGTTCTTC.

The V and J genes are TRBV5-1 and TRBJ1-1; D unresolved. The V and J ends lost 2 bases and 8 bases respectively, with 13 bases between them. The germline V gene has CDR1 SGHRS and CDR2 YFSETQ. The CDR3 runs to 13 residues. As DNA, the CDR3 is TGCGCCAGCAGCTTTGGTCCCTCGGAGGAAGCTTTCTTT. Protein: CASSFGPSEEAFF.

V gene TRBV11-2 combines with J gene TRBJ2-7; the match to TRBD2 covers 8 bases. The V gene end was trimmed by 9 bases and the J gene end by 2 bases; junction bases not matched to a gene: 9. The CDR3 length is 14 residues. Germline-derived CDR1 and CDR2 are SGHAT and FQNNGV. CDR3 amino acids: CASRVRRGAYEQYF. The DNA of the CDR3 is TGTGCCAGTAGAGTAAGGCGGGGGGCCTACGAGCAGTACTTC.

The chain recombines TRBV4-1 with TRBJ2-1; D perhaps matches TRBD2 (5 bases). Germline V gene sequence: CDR1 MGHRA, CDR2 YSYEKL. The CDR3 length is 17 residues. Trimming cost V 2 bases and J 0 bases, with 14 bases left between them. Written as DNA, the CDR3 is TGCGCCAGCAGCCAATTTCTAGGGAGAGGCTCCTACAATGAGCAGTTCTTC. This gives the protein CASSQFLGRGSYNEQFF.

This clone appeared a single time. This chain joins TRBV7-2 and TRBJ1-1; TRBD1 matches at 8 bases. With V trimmed by 2 bases and J by 6 bases, 5 bases remained unmatched. Germline CDR1 and CDR2: SGHTA and FQGNSA. The CDR3 totals 14 residues. As DNA, the CDR3 is TGTGCCAGCAGCTTAAGGACAGGGCGTGCTGAAGCTTTCTTT. Amino acid sequence: CASSLRTGRAEAFF.

This clone was counted only a few times. The J gene is TRBJ2-7, the V gene TRBV27; D may be TRBD1 (6 bases). The V and J ends lost 6 bases and 1 base respectively, with 13 bases between them. This CDR3 is 14 amino acids long. Germline V gene sequence: CDR1 MNHEY, CDR2 SMNVEV (reference sequence). The CDR3 sequence: CASREPGQSYEQYF. For the CDR3, the DNA is TGTGCCAGCAGGGAGCCGGGACAATCCTACGAGCAGTACTTC.

This clone was detected only once. The chain uses TRBV27 and TRBJ2-3; 8 bases agree with TRBD2. J was trimmed by 2 bases and V by 8 bases; bases with no gene match: 9. Germline CDR1 reads MNHEY; CDR2 reads SMNVEV (reference sequence). This CDR3 has 15 residues. Here the CDR3 reads CASREGSGTTDTQYF. CDR3 nucleotide sequence: TGTGCCAGCCGGGAGGGTAGCGGTACCACAGATACGCAGTATTTT.

V usage is TRBV3-1 (or the pseudogene TRBV3-2) and J usage is TRBJ1-6; 7 bases line up with TRBD1. The CDR3 is 14 residues long. The V gene's germline CDR1 is LGHDT and CDR2 YNNKEL (reference sequence). The J segment lost 8 bases and the V segment lost 2 bases, leaving 3 bases of the junction unmatched. CDR3 sequence: CASSQRQGDSPLHF. The DNA for the CDR3 is TGTGCCAGCAGCCAAAGACAGGGAGATTCACCCCTCCACTTT.

The rearrangement links TRBV7-9 to TRBJ2-2, with TRBD2 identical over 8 bases. Germline V CDR1 and CDR2: SEHNR, FQNEAQ (reference sequence). CDR3 length: 15 residues. Germline trimming cut 5 bases from V and 2 bases from J; bases unmatched to any gene: 4. This CDR3 is CASSATSANTGELFF. The CDR3 bases are TGTGCCAGCAGCGCGACTAGCGCTAACACCGGGGAGCTGTTTTTT.

V gene TRBV5-4 combines with J gene TRBJ2-6, with TRBD1 matching 7 bases. Germline trimming cut 0 bases from V and 2 bases from J; bases unmatched to any gene: 5. Germline lookup yields CDR1 SGHNT and CDR2 YYREEE (reference sequence). This CDR3 spans 17 amino acids. CDR3: CASSLDRGNAGANVLTF. The CDR3 coding sequence is TGTGCCAGCAGCTTGGACAGGGGTAACGCTGGGGCCAACGTCCTGACTTTC.

This clone was detected only a few times. The DNA of the CDR3 is TGTGCCAGCAGCCCAGGGCCAAACTCCTACAATGAGCAGTTCTTC. Translating gives CASSPGPNSYNEQFF. The chain joins TRBV14 to TRBJ2-1, with D perhaps TRBD1 (5 bases). This CDR3 has 15 amino acids. Germline loops: CDR1 SGHDN, CDR2 FVKESK. The ends were cut back, 4 bases at V and 0 bases at J, with 10 bases in the middle.

The V call is TRBV24-1, the J call TRBJ2-4, with TRBD1 matching 8 bases. V trimming: 4 bases; J trimming: 1 base; junction bases outside the gene matches: 8. CDR1 is KGHDR, CDR2 SFDVKD, per germline. The length of the CDR3 is 17 residues. The CDR3 is CATSDPDRGVAKNIQYF. CDR3 bases: TGTGCCACCAGTGACCCTGACAGGGGTGTCGCCAAAAACATTCAGTACTTC.

This clone was seen a single time. This sequence joins TRBV5-8 and TRBJ2-7; weak D call: TRBD2 (5 bases). The ends were cut back, 0 bases at V and 6 bases at J, with 10 bases in the middle. CDR1 is SGHTS, CDR2 YDEGEE, per germline. The CDR3 is 13 amino acids. CDR3 residues: CASSLASSSEQYF. The CDR3 DNA follows: TGTGCCAGCAGCTTGGCATCTAGCTCCGAGCAGTACTTC.

The V call is TRBV6-5, the J call TRBJ1-6; possibly TRBD1 for D (6 bases). This CDR3 contains 15 residues. Trimming stripped 8 bases from V and 3 bases from J, with 14 bases between. Germline CDR1 reads MNHEY; CDR2 reads SVGAGI. The CDR3 spells CASLEQGNYNSPLHF. Written as DNA, the CDR3 is TGTGCCAGCCTAGAACAGGGAAACTATAATTCACCCCTCCACTTT.

Here the CDR3 DNA reads TGCGCCAGCAGCGTAGCGGGAGGGTCCTTAGCTATCCTCGAGCAGTACTTC. This encodes CASSVAGGSLAILEQYF. The chain has TRBV5-1 and TRBJ2-7, with 11 nucleotides matching TRBD2. This CDR3 comprises 17 residues. CDR1 is SGHRS, CDR2 YFSETQ, per germline. The junction had 15 bases not matched to a gene; V was cut back by 4 bases and J by 6 bases. Based on the CDR3 plus reference TRBV5-1 and TRBJ2-7, the full variable domain is KAGVTQTPRYLIKTRGQQVTLSCSPISGHRSVSWYQQTPGQGLQFLFEYFSETQRNKGNFPGRFSGRQFSNSRSEMNVSTLELGDSALYLCASSVAGGSLAILEQYFGPGTRLTVT.

The chain joins TRBV7-9 to TRBJ1-1, with 7 bases fitting TRBD1. This CDR3 contains 16 residues. J lost 1 base, V lost 0 bases, and 5 bases had no gene match. In germline, CDR1 is SEHNR, CDR2 FQNEAQ (reference sequence). CDR3 sequence (DNA): TGTGCCAGCAGCTTAGCGTATGGGACAGAGAACACTGAAGCTTTCTTT. Translating it yields CASSLAYGTENTEAFF.

This clone was counted between two and nine times. The chain combines TRBV19 with TRBJ2-7; 7 positions agree with TRBD2. The CDR3 consists of 14 residues. The V gene's germline CDR1 is LNHDA and CDR2 SQIVND (reference sequence). Trimming removed 7 bases from V and 0 bases from J; junction bases left unmatched: 6. The CDR3 DNA reads as TGTGCCAGTACCCAAGGCGGGGGCTCCTACGAGCAGTACTTC. Protein sequence: CASTQGGGSYEQYF.

The rearrangement joins TRBV25-1 to TRBJ2-1; 15 positions agree with TRBD2. The CDR3 runs to 17 residues. V shed 6 bases, J shed 4 bases, and the junction held 7 bases outside the gene matches. The germline V gene has CDR1 MGHDK and CDR2 SYGVNS. The CDR3 nucleotides read TGTGCCAGCAGGGGGACTAGCGGGAGGACTTGGTACAATGAGCAGTTCTTC. Its protein is CASRGTSGRTWYNEQFF.

This clone was seen once. The chain recombines TRBV5-1 with TRBJ2-7; 8 positions agree with TRBD1. Germline V gene sequence: CDR1 SGHRS, CDR2 YFSETQ. V was pared by 0 bases and J by 5 bases, with 4 bases of the junction left unmatched. The CDR3 spans 14 residues. CDR3 sequence (DNA): TGCGCCAGCAGCTTGGGGGTGACAGGGGACGAGCAGTACTTC. Protein: CASSLGVTGDEQYF.

As DNA, the CDR3 is TGTGCCATCAGTGAGTCTCAGGGGGGCACAGATACGCAGTATTTT. Its translation: CAISESQGGTDTQYF. V usage is TRBV10-3 and J usage is TRBJ2-3; 7 nucleotides line up with TRBD1. CDR1 is ENHRY, CDR2 SYGVKD, per germline. Losses at the gene ends were 0 bases for V and 1 base for J; bases not matched to a gene: 1. The CDR3 spans 15 residues.

This rearrangement joins TRBV28 to TRBJ2-7; TRBD2 might be the D (6 bases). Germline V gives CDR1 MDHEN, CDR2 SYDVKM. Trimming took 3 bases from V and 6 from J, leaving 15 bases between them. The CDR3 is 14 amino acids. The CDR3 protein is CASSFTGTLSEQYF. CDR3 bases: TGTGCCAGCAGTTTTACCGGGACTCTCTCCGAGCAGTACTTC.

This clone is a singleton in its sample. This chain links TRBV11-2 with TRBJ1-2, with D hard to call. This CDR3 is built from 12 residues. V gave up 1 base and J gave up 6 bases, with 6 bases separating them. Germline assignment: CDR1 SGHAT and CDR2 FQNNGV. CDR3 residues: CASSLVRDGYTF. DNA of the CDR3: TGTGCCAGCAGCTTAGTTCGTGATGGCTACACCTTC. Variable domain in full (rest from reference TRBV11-2 and TRBJ1-2): EAGVAQSPRYKIIEKRQSVAFWCNPISGHATLYWYQQILGQGPKLLIQFQNNGVVDDSQLPKDRFSAERLKGVDSTLKIQPAKLEDSAVYLCASSLVRDGYTFGSGTRLTVV.

The J gene is TRBJ2-5, the V gene TRBV3-1 (or the pseudogene TRBV3-2), with D possibly TRBD1 on 6 matching bases. This CDR3 is 12 amino acids long. Germline V gene lookup returns CDR1 LGHDT and CDR2 YNNKEL (reference sequence). V gave up 4 bases and J gave up 5 bases, with 8 bases separating them. CDR3 in DNA: TGTGCCAGCAGCCGAGACAGGGAGACCCAGTACTTC. Encoded protein: CASSRDRETQYF.

The chain employs TRBV7-9 and TRBJ2-2; 11 bases map to TRBD2. This CDR3 is 16 amino acids long. Germline CDR1 SEHNR, CDR2 FQNEAQ (reference sequence). The V segment lost 5 bases and the J segment 5 bases; nucleotides outside the gene matches: 7. CDR3 sequence reads: CASSLLAGVGTGELFF. The CDR3 DNA is TGTGCCAGCAGCCTACTAGCGGGGGTAGGAACCGGGGAGCTGTTTTTT.

DNA of the CDR3: TGTGCCAGCAGCTTAGACAGGGGGCGCGGGAGCACAGATACGCAGTATTTT. Amino acid sequence: CASSLDRGRGSTDTQYF. The chain couples TRBV11-2 to TRBJ2-3; TRBD1 matches 8 bases. The CDR3 has 17 residues. Germline values: CDR1 SGHAT, CDR2 FQNNGV. The junction had 5 bases not matched to a gene; V was cut back by 0 bases and J by 0 bases.

This chain links TRBV18 with TRBJ1-5; D possibly corresponds to TRBD1 (6 bases). Germline V gene sequence: CDR1 KGHSH, CDR2 LQKENI. The CDR3 totals 16 residues. V was trimmed by 8 bases and J by 5 bases, leaving 22 bases between them. DNA of the CDR3: TGTGCCAGCCGTCCAGGGGTAGCCGGACACCATCAGCCCCAGCATTTT. It specifies CASRPGVAGHHQPQHF.

J is TRBJ1-3 and V is TRBV4-1, with TRBD1 as a possible D gene (5 bases). CDR1 is MGHRA, CDR2 YSYEKL, per germline. This CDR3 has 15 residues. Trimming cost V 2 bases and J 1 base, with 9 bases left between them. The CDR3 is CASSQMGTSGNTIYF. DNA for the CDR3: TGCGCCAGCAGCCAAATGGGGACTTCTGGAAACACCATATATTTT.